These T cell receptor beta chains were read from a single sample in a study of blood T cell repertoires in COVID-19. Profiled with immunoSEQ multiplex PCR; TCRdb holds only in-frame clones, not every one. This table holds about 85,000 clones, approximately 84% found once. The sequenced sample consisted of peripheral blood. Receptors were obtained from a human donor in a cohort sampled during active COVID-19. The CDR3 runs from the conserved cysteine through the conserved F or W. Each record gives: V gene, J gene, clone size, D gene, CDR3 DNA, CDR3 protein. The D gene is left open where the match is weak. Size values are once, few and many counts, or a class for expanded clones, and some rows have none.

v_gene: TRBV6-5; j_gene: TRBJ2-5; abundance: -; d_gene: TRBD2; CDR3nt: TGTGCCAGCAGTTCTAGCGGGGGGAACCAAGAGACCCAGTACTTC; CDR3aa: CASSSSGGNQETQYF
v_gene: TRBV15; j_gene: TRBJ1-4; abundance: -; d_gene: -; CDR3nt: TGTGCCACCAGCAGAGGAGGGTATGAAAAACTGTTTTTT; CDR3aa: CATSRGGYEKLFF
v_gene: TRBV14; j_gene: TRBJ1-6; abundance: -; d_gene: TRBD1; CDR3nt: TGTGCCAGCAGCTACGACAGGGGCTCACCCCTCCACTTT; CDR3aa: CASSYDRGSPLHF
v_gene: TRBV20-1; j_gene: TRBJ1-6; abundance: few; d_gene: TRBD1; CDR3nt: TGCAGTGCCAGTACCGGGACAGATAATTCACCCCTCCACTTT; CDR3aa: CSASTGTDNSPLHF
v_gene: TRBV6-6; j_gene: TRBJ2-3; abundance: -; d_gene: -; CDR3nt: TGTGCCAGCAGGGCGGGGCGCGGCGGTAACACGCAGTATTTT; CDR3aa: CASRAGRGGNTQYF
v_gene: TRBV6-5; j_gene: TRBJ2-7; abundance: -; d_gene: -; CDR3nt: TGTGCCAGCAGACAGGGATACGAGCAGTACTTC; CDR3aa: CASRQGYEQYF
v_gene: TRBV5-1; j_gene: TRBJ2-1; abundance: once; d_gene: TRBD2; CDR3nt: TGCGCCAGCAGCTTTGGCGGGGGGTACAATGAGCAGTTCTTC; CDR3aa: CASSFGGGYNEQFF
v_gene: TRBV7-9; j_gene: TRBJ2-7; abundance: many; d_gene: -; CDR3nt: TGTGCCAGCAGCTCTGGGGCAGTCCACGAGCAGTACTTC; CDR3aa: CASSSGAVHEQYF
v_gene: TRBV25-1; j_gene: TRBJ2-1; abundance: -; d_gene: -; CDR3nt: TGTGCCAGCAGTGGACCCCTAGCCTACAATGAGCAGTTCTTC; CDR3aa: CASSGPLAYNEQFF
v_gene: TRBV15; j_gene: TRBJ2-2; abundance: once; d_gene: -; CDR3nt: TGTGCCACCAGCAGGGATCGGGTCAGCACCGGGGAGCTGTTTTTT; CDR3aa: CATSRDRVSTGELFF
v_gene: TRBV19; j_gene: TRBJ1-1; abundance: -; d_gene: TRBD1; CDR3nt: TGTGCCAGTAGTGGACAGGGTGCGACTGAAGCTTTCTTT; CDR3aa: CASSGQGATEAFF
v_gene: TRBV5-4; j_gene: TRBJ1-1; abundance: -; d_gene: TRBD1; CDR3nt: TGTGCCAGCAGCTTTACAGGGGGCAAGGCTGAAGCTTTCTTT; CDR3aa: CASSFTGGKAEAFF
v_gene: TRBV5-1; j_gene: TRBJ1-1; abundance: once; d_gene: TRBD1; CDR3nt: TGCGCCAGCAGCCCCAGGGGGACAGAAAACTTGAACACTGAAGCTTTCTTT; CDR3aa: CASSPRGTENLNTEAFF
v_gene: TRBV7-9; j_gene: TRBJ2-3; abundance: once; d_gene: TRBD1; CDR3nt: TGTGCCAGCAGCTTATACAGGGGGAGCACAGATACGCAGTATTTT; CDR3aa: CASSLYRGSTDTQYF
v_gene: TRBV29-1; j_gene: TRBJ2-7; abundance: once; d_gene: TRBD1; CDR3nt: TGCAGCGTTGGGCAGGGGGCTTACGAGCAGTACTTC; CDR3aa: CSVGQGAYEQYF
v_gene: TRBV30; j_gene: TRBJ1-6; abundance: -; d_gene: TRBD1; CDR3nt: TGTGCCTGGAGTCGGGACAGGGCCTATCACGGAGATTCACCCCTCCACTTT; CDR3aa: CAWSRDRAYHGDSPLHF
v_gene: TRBV7-6; j_gene: TRBJ1-4; abundance: -; d_gene: TRBD1; CDR3nt: TGTGCCAGCAGCTACGACGGGACAGGGTTTGAAAAACTGTTTTTT; CDR3aa: CASSYDGTGFEKLFF
v_gene: TRBV7-9; j_gene: TRBJ2-2; abundance: -; d_gene: TRBD2; CDR3nt: TGTGCCAGCAGCTTAGGCGGTGCCGGGGGGACCACCGGGGAGCTGTTTTTT; CDR3aa: CASSLGGAGGTTGELFF
v_gene: TRBV10-1; j_gene: TRBJ1-4; abundance: -; d_gene: -; CDR3nt: TGCGCCAGCAGTGCGGGGACTCCGAGGGATGAAAAACTGTTTTTT; CDR3aa: CASSAGTPRDEKLFF
v_gene: TRBV4-1; j_gene: TRBJ2-7; abundance: -; d_gene: -; CDR3nt: TGCGCCAGCAGCCAAAGCCCAGGCTACGAGCAGTACTTC; CDR3aa: CASSQSPGYEQYF
v_gene: TRBV10-3; j_gene: TRBJ1-5; abundance: -; d_gene: -; CDR3nt: TGTGCCATCAGTGAAAAAGCCGATCAGCCCCAGCATTTT; CDR3aa: CAISEKADQPQHF
v_gene: TRBV7-2; j_gene: TRBJ2-1; abundance: once; d_gene: -; CDR3nt: TGTGCCAGCAGCCAAAGACAGGACCCCTACAATGAGCAGTTCTTC; CDR3aa: CASSQRQDPYNEQFF
v_gene: TRBV7-2; j_gene: TRBJ1-1; abundance: -; d_gene: -; CDR3nt: TGTGCCAGCAGCCTTGACAGGCTCACTGAAGCTTTCTTT; CDR3aa: CASSLDRLTEAFF
v_gene: TRBV7-2; j_gene: TRBJ1-5; abundance: -; d_gene: TRBD1; CDR3nt: TGTGCCAGCAGCCGGGACAGGGATGGCAATCAGCCCCAGCATTTT; CDR3aa: CASSRDRDGNQPQHF
v_gene: TRBV12-2; j_gene: TRBJ2-2; abundance: once; d_gene: -; CDR3nt: TGTGCAAGTCGCCTTATAGCGGTTTTGAACACCGGGGAGCTGTTTTTT; CDR3aa: CASRLIAVLNTGELFF
v_gene: TRBV5-4; j_gene: TRBJ2-7; abundance: -; d_gene: -; CDR3nt: TGTGCCAGCAGCTTGTACGAGCTCGAGCAGTACTTC; CDR3aa: CASSLYELEQYF
v_gene: TRBV3-1/TRBV3-2; j_gene: TRBJ2-7; abundance: -; d_gene: -; CDR3nt: TGTGCCAGCAGCCTAGCCAGGGCAGGTACCTACGAGCAGTACTTC; CDR3aa: CASSLARAGTYEQYF
v_gene: TRBV5-1; j_gene: TRBJ2-2; abundance: -; d_gene: -; CDR3nt: TGCGCCAGCAGCTTAAGCCGGCTAGAGTCCGGGGAGCTGTTTTTT; CDR3aa: CASSLSRLESGELFF
v_gene: TRBV11-2; j_gene: TRBJ1-2; abundance: once; d_gene: TRBD1; CDR3nt: TGTGCCAGCAGCTTAGATCGGTCTGGGACAGGGATCTATGGCTACACCTTC; CDR3aa: CASSLDRSGTGIYGYTF
v_gene: TRBV5-1; j_gene: TRBJ1-1; abundance: -; d_gene: TRBD1; CDR3nt: TGCGCCAGCAGCTATAAGGGACAGGGGGCGGGCACTGAAGCTTTCTTT; CDR3aa: CASSYKGQGAGTEAFF
v_gene: TRBV5-5; j_gene: TRBJ1-1; abundance: once; d_gene: -; CDR3nt: TGTGCCAGCAGCTTCCAGGCCTTCAACACTGAAGCTTTCTTT; CDR3aa: CASSFQAFNTEAFF
v_gene: TRBV19; j_gene: TRBJ2-3; abundance: once; d_gene: TRBD1; CDR3nt: TGTGCCAGTAAGGGACAGGGTGGCCCAGATACGCAGTATTTT; CDR3aa: CASKGQGGPDTQYF
v_gene: TRBV27; j_gene: TRBJ1-2; abundance: -; d_gene: TRBD1; CDR3nt: TGTGCCAGCAGTACCCGACAGGGGAACTATGGCTACACCTTC; CDR3aa: CASSTRQGNYGYTF
v_gene: TRBV5-8; j_gene: TRBJ1-5; abundance: -; d_gene: -; CDR3nt: TGTGCCAGCAGCTTTGTCTTTAATCAGCCCCAGCATTTT; CDR3aa: CASSFVFNQPQHF
v_gene: TRBV6-1; j_gene: TRBJ2-1; abundance: once; d_gene: TRBD2; CDR3nt: TGTGCCAGCAGTGAAGTAACTAGCGGGGGTGATGAGCAGTTCTTC; CDR3aa: CASSEVTSGGDEQFF
v_gene: TRBV6-1; j_gene: TRBJ2-7; abundance: -; d_gene: -; CDR3nt: TGTGCCAGCAGTGGCCGCCTTGTCGGGGAGACCTACGAGCAGTACTTC; CDR3aa: CASSGRLVGETYEQYF
v_gene: TRBV28; j_gene: TRBJ2-3; abundance: -; d_gene: TRBD2; CDR3nt: TGTGCCAGCAGTTTTCTTTTGGGACTAGCGGGGGGGCCCGAGAAGCACACAGATACGCAGTATTTT; CDR3aa: CASSFLLGLAGGPEKHTDTQYF
v_gene: TRBV5-1; j_gene: TRBJ1-4; abundance: few; d_gene: TRBD1; CDR3nt: TGCGCCAGCAGCCTACCCCGACAGGGCTCGCAACTGTTTTTT; CDR3aa: CASSLPRQGSQLFF
v_gene: TRBV4-2; j_gene: TRBJ2-2; abundance: -; d_gene: -; CDR3nt: TGTGCCAGCAGCCGGGTGCGACTAGAGGCCGGGGAGCTGTTTTTT; CDR3aa: CASSRVRLEAGELFF
v_gene: TRBV7-2; j_gene: TRBJ1-5; abundance: -; d_gene: -; CDR3nt: TGTGCCAGCAGCTTAGCGCAGGGCGGTCAGCCCCAGCATTTT; CDR3aa: CASSLAQGGQPQHF
v_gene: TRBV2; j_gene: TRBJ1-2; abundance: -; d_gene: TRBD1; CDR3nt: TGTGCCAGCAGTGACTGGGACAGGGGGAACTATGGCTACACCTTC; CDR3aa: CASSDWDRGNYGYTF
v_gene: TRBV7-8; j_gene: TRBJ2-3; abundance: -; d_gene: TRBD1; CDR3nt: TGTGCCAGCAGACCCCGACAGGGAAGGCCGTCCGGCACAGATACGCAGTATTTT; CDR3aa: CASRPRQGRPSGTDTQYF
v_gene: TRBV7-9; j_gene: TRBJ1-4; abundance: -; d_gene: -; CDR3nt: TGTGCCAGCAGCACCCCAGCAAGGGGGGGAAATGAAAAACTGTTTTTT; CDR3aa: CASSTPARGGNEKLFF
v_gene: TRBV19; j_gene: TRBJ1-6; abundance: -; d_gene: TRBD1; CDR3nt: TGTGCCAGTAGTATGGGACAGGGCCCCAATTCACCCCTCCACTTT; CDR3aa: CASSMGQGPNSPLHF
v_gene: TRBV18; j_gene: TRBJ1-1; abundance: few; d_gene: -; CDR3nt: TGTGCCAGCTCACCAGCAGGGAACACTGAAGCTTTCTTT; CDR3aa: CASSPAGNTEAFF
v_gene: TRBV5-4; j_gene: TRBJ1-2; abundance: once; d_gene: TRBD1; CDR3nt: TGTGCCAGCAGCCGTACCGGGACAGCTTCTAACTATGGCTACACCTTC; CDR3aa: CASSRTGTASNYGYTF
v_gene: TRBV5-1; j_gene: TRBJ1-5; abundance: -; d_gene: -; CDR3nt: TGCGCCAGCAGCTTGGCCCCGGGTGAGCCCCAGCATTTT; CDR3aa: CASSLAPGEPQHF
v_gene: TRBV7-9; j_gene: TRBJ1-1; abundance: -; d_gene: -; CDR3nt: TGTGCCAGCAGCCTCACACAGATGAACACTGAAGCTTTCTTT; CDR3aa: CASSLTQMNTEAFF
v_gene: TRBV7-3; j_gene: TRBJ2-7; abundance: few; d_gene: TRBD2; CDR3nt: TGTGCCAGCAGCTTAATCTGGGGGGGCGAGCAGTACTTC; CDR3aa: CASSLIWGGEQYF
v_gene: TRBV7-3; j_gene: TRBJ2-7; abundance: -; d_gene: TRBD2; CDR3nt: TGTGCCAGCAGCCTTCCCGGGGGGGCTAAAAGCGAGCAGTACTTC; CDR3aa: CASSLPGGAKSEQYF
v_gene: TRBV20-1; j_gene: TRBJ2-3; abundance: -; d_gene: TRBD1; CDR3nt: TGCAGTGCTATTGACAGGGGGTATGCTCCCACAGATACGCAGTATTTT; CDR3aa: CSAIDRGYAPTDTQYF
v_gene: TRBV18; j_gene: TRBJ2-7; abundance: -; d_gene: -; CDR3nt: TGTGCCAGCTCACCACCGTCAGGGTTCTACGAGCAGTACTTC; CDR3aa: CASSPPSGFYEQYF
v_gene: TRBV7-2; j_gene: TRBJ1-1; abundance: -; d_gene: TRBD1; CDR3nt: TGTGCCAGCAGCTTGGACAGGGTAGCTGAAGCTTTCTTT; CDR3aa: CASSLDRVAEAFF
v_gene: TRBV12-2; j_gene: TRBJ2-7; abundance: -; d_gene: -; CDR3nt: TGTGCCGTCGACTGGACAGATATCGATTACGAGCAGTACTTC; CDR3aa: CAVDWTDIDYEQYF
v_gene: TRBV6-6; j_gene: TRBJ2-7; abundance: -; d_gene: -; CDR3nt: TGTGCCAGCAGTTACTCGGGGCAGTCCTACGAGCAGTACTTC; CDR3aa: CASSYSGQSYEQYF
v_gene: TRBV9; j_gene: TRBJ1-2; abundance: -; d_gene: -; CDR3nt: TGTGCCAGCAGCGTAGGGAACTACCGGGACACTCTGTCAGGTGGCTACACCTTC; CDR3aa: CASSVGNYRDTLSGGYTF
v_gene: TRBV5-4; j_gene: TRBJ1-1; abundance: once; d_gene: TRBD1; CDR3nt: TGTGCCAGCAGCCAGCAAGACAGGGAAACTGAAGCTTTCTTT; CDR3aa: CASSQQDRETEAFF